This T cell receptor beta chain was recorded in a study of neurological immune-mediated disorders. This clonotype was counted at least ten times. 5'RACE with 10-nucleotide random UMIs generated the cDNA. TCRdb reprocessed the 5' RACE reads with MiXCR, giving one entry per CDR3 protein. The sample includes tens of thousands of distinct CDR3 sequences, 10% of them seen just once. Time point of the sample: longitudinal time-point 1 (baseline). The germline gives CDR1 MDHEN, CDR2 SYDVKM. V shed 3 bases, J shed 7 bases, and the junction held 3 bases outside the gene matches. This CDR3 spans 14 amino acids. The sample taken for sequencing was PBMCs. This chain links TRBV28 with TRBJ2-1; 10 bases match TRBD1. This sequence originates from a man aged 30-40 years in good health. CDR3 protein: CASSFWTGGNEQFF. CDR3 DNA sequence: TGTGCCAGCAGTTTTTGGACAGGGGGAAATGAGCAGTTCTTC.